The following is a T cell receptor beta chain sequence with its context. Germline V gene sequence: CDR1 MGHRA, CDR2 YSYEKL. The CDR3 sequence is 15 residues long. The germline V and J ends were trimmed by 4 bases and 3 bases, with 15 bases remaining between them. Some clones are missing from TCRdb's copy, which holds only in-frame ones; the method was immunoSEQ multiplex PCR. Found here are under 150,000 clones, around 95% of them singletons; the top ten hold 0.44%. The entry originates in a study of T cell changes during pregnancy in multiple sclerosis. J is TRBJ1-1 and V is TRBV4-1; D not resolved. The sequence was obtained from a female donor with multiple sclerosis, enrolled in a pregnancy study. This specimen was peripheral blood, taken after pregnancy. This CDR3 is CASSPLVSIYTEAFF. The CDR3 nucleotides read TGCGCCAGCAGCCCCCTTGTGAGCATTTACACTGAAGCTTTCTTT.